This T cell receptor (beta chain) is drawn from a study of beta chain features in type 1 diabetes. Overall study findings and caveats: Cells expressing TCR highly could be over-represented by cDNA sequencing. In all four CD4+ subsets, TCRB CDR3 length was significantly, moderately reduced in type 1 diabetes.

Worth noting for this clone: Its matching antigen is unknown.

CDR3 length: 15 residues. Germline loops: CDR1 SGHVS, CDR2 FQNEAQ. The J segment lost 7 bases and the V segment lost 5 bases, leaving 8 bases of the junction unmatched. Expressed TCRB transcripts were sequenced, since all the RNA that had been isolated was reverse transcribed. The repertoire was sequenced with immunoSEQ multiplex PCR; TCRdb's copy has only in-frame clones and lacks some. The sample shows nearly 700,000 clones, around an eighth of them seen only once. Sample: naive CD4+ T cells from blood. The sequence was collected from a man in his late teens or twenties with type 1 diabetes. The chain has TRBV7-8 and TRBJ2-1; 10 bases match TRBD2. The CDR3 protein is CASSNSGGASNEQFF. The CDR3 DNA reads TGTGCCAGCAGCAACAGCGGGGGGGCCTCGAATGAGCAGTTCTTC.